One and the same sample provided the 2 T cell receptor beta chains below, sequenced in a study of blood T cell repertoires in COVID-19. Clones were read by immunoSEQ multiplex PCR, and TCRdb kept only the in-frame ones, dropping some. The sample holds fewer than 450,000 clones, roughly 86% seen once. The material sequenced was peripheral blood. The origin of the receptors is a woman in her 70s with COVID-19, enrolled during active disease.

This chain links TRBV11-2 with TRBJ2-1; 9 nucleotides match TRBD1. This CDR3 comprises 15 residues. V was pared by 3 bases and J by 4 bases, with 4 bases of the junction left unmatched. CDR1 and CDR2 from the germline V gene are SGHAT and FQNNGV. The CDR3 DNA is TGTGCCAGCAGCTTCGGGACAGGGACTTACAATGAGCAGTTCTTC. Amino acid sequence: CASSFGTGTYNEQFF.

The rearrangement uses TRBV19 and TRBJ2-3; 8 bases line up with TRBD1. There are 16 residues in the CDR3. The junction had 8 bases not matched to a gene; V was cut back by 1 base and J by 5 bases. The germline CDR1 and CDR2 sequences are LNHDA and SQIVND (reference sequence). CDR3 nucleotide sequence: TGTGCCAGTAGTATAGGGGGACAGGAAACGGGAGATACGCAGTATTTT. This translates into CASSIGGQETGDTQYF.